The clone carrying this TCR beta chain occurred a few times. The antigen is not known. The TCRbeta library incorporated unique molecular identifiers. In TCRdb, the PCR reads were re-called with MiXCR into one record per CDR3 protein. The table has 250,000 to 400,000 distinct CDR3 sequences, 23% seen once. The entry originates in a study of T-cell reconstitution after alpha-beta-depleted transplantation in children. Notes on the study in general: When one year had passed after transplant, most T-cell counts and diversity came from newly produced T cells. From surviving recipient T cells and thymic progenitors came the high day-60 TCRbeta diversity observed in some patients.

Germline-derived CDR1 and CDR2 are SGHRS and YFSETQ. Deletions cut 2 bases from V and 4 bases from J, with 15 bases between. The CDR3 has 15 amino acids. This material consisted of PBMCs, mostly from graft donor cells, taken 180 days after TCRalphabeta/CD19-depleted stem cell transplant. The V call is TRBV5-1, the J call TRBJ1-2, with a weak D call TRBD1 (6 bases). The receptor comes from a male patient aged 5 to 17 who had a stem cell transplant for acute lymphoblastic leukemia, so the T cells may come from the graft donor. The CDR3 protein is CASSFAGGQGYGYTF. CDR3 nucleotides: TGCGCCAGCAGCTTCGCCGGGGGGCAGGGCTATGGCTACACCTTC.